This TCR beta chain was sequenced during a study of vaccination effects on CD4 cells after COVID-19. Overall study findings and caveats: Marked clonal contraction was seen late after vaccination (in both infection- and vaccine-induced clones).

Concerning this clone itself: Its antigen is unknown.

Produced via immunoSEQ multiplex PCR; TCRdb's table is partial and in-frame only. The table has about 41,000 clones, roughly 70% seen once. After expansion with viral peptide pools in the ViraFEST assay, antigen-specific CD4+ T cells were sequenced. Subsequent to a culture period of about ten days, CD4+ T cells were isolated. People in the vaccine group had not been infected with SARS-CoV-2 before, and their nucleocapsid antibodies were negative. The culture medium for over 1.5 million PBMC per well included 8.5 to 10 IU/ml IL-2 and about 9.1 ug/ml peptides. It was on days 3 and 7 that half the medium was replaced with IL-2 medium. The sequences come from CD4+ T cells from PBMCs cultured with HCoV-OC43 spike peptides, collected before COVID-19 vaccination. The sample's subset: HCoV-OC43 spike overlapping peptide pool stimulation. The clonotype originates from a human donor who received a COVID-19 vaccine.

The chain's CDR3 is CASSQSLEGVYEQYF. DNA of the CDR3: TGTGCCAGCAGCCAAAGCTTAGAGGGAGTCTACGAGCAGTACTTC. The V gene is TRBV4-2, the J gene TRBJ2-7, with a weak D call TRBD2 (5 bases). The CDR3 has 15 residues. The germline gives CDR1 LGHNA, CDR2 YNFKEQ. Trimming stripped 2 bases from V and 3 bases from J, with 14 bases between.